The clone carrying this T cell receptor (beta chain) was seen at least ten times. The CDR3 runs 15 residues. CDR1 and CDR2 (germline): SGHRS, YFSETQ. The ends were cut back, 0 bases at V and 4 bases at J, with 12 bases in the middle. These data belong to a study of neurological immune-mediated disorders. TCRdb reprocessed the 5' RACE reads via MiXCR and lists one record per CDR3 protein. The sample has over 25,000 distinct CDR3 sequences; approximately 20% are singletons. This rearrangement joins TRBV5-1 to TRBJ2-3, with D tentatively TRBD1 (6 bases). Sequencing was carried out using CD4+ T cells from blood. The clonotype originates from a man aged 50 to 59 with HTLV-1-associated myelopathy (HAM/TSP). The CDR3 nucleotides are TGCGCCAGCAGCTTGGACAGGGTAGGCGCAGATACGCAGTATTTT. This gives the protein CASSLDRVGADTQYF.